The source of this T cell receptor (beta chain) is a study of blood T cells in healthy people across ages. Germline CDR1 reads SGHVS; CDR2 reads FQNEAQ. V was clipped by 5 bases and J by 7 bases, with 17 bases between them. This CDR3 is built from 14 residues. Combining a sample-barcoded 5' primer with a J-beta primer mix, a second PCR ran for about 7 to 12 cycles. TCRdb reprocessed the 5' RACE reads with MiXCR, giving one entry per CDR3 protein. The profile shows roughly 1,100,000 distinct CDR3 sequences, roughly a quarter of them singletons. This clonotype came up a few times. These data are also associated with another study on T cells of mothers and their children. Turning to that study: The second PCR used the M1S primer, and this primer added sample barcodes and 2-4 random nucleotides. With unrelated pairs as the comparison, related mother-child pairs had a slightly higher overlap that was not significant.

The sequence derives from a girl aged 2 to 9 in good health. The sample was blood. V usage is TRBV7-8 and J usage is TRBJ2-5, with D perhaps given as TRBD1 or TRBD2 (7 bases each). Written as DNA, the CDR3 is TGTGCCAGCAGCCAGGGGGGGCTCGTTGTGACCCAGTACTTC. It specifies CASSQGGLVVTQYF. The full variable domain, completed using reference TRBV7-8 and TRBJ2-5, is GAGVSQSPRYKVAKRGQDVALRCDPISGHVSLFWYQQALGQGPEFLTYFQNEAQLDKSGLPSDRFFAERPEGSVSTLKIQRTQQEDSAVYLCASSQGGLVVTQYFGPGTRLLVL.